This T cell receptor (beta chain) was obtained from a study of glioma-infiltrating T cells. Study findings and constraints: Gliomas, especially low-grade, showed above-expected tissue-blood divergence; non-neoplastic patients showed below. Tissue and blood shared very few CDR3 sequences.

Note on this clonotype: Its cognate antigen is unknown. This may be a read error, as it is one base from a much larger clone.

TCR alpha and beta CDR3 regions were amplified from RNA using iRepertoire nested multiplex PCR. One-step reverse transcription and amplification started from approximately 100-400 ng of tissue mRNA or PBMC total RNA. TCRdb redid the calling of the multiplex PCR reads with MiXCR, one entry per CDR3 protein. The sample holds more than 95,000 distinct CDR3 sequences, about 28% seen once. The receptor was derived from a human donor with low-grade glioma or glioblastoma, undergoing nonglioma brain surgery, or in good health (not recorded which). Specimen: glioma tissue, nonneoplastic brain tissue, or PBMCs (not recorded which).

For the CDR3, the DNA is TGTGCCACCAGTGATCCTAGCGGGGGAACCCTCAATGAGCAGCTCTTC. It codes for CATSDPSGGTLNEQLF. The chain is built from TRBV24-1 and TRBJ2-1; the match to TRBD2 covers 10 bases. Germline CDR1 reads KGHDR; CDR2 reads SFDVKD. The CDR3 extends over 16 amino acids.